This T cell receptor (beta chain) was profiled in a study of T-cell memory formation after mild COVID-19. As for the study in general: Largely, TCR clusters stayed within a single donor. Study-level findings and limits: Pre-infection memory contained some responding clones, which suggested that cross-reactive memory had joined.

The CDR3 loop spans 12 amino acids. Germline lookup yields CDR1 MNHEY and CDR2 SMNVEV (reference sequence). V was trimmed by 7 bases and J by 7 bases, leaving 13 bases between them. In TCRdb, the 5' RACE reads were re-called with MiXCR into one record per CDR3 protein. The repertoire holds 390,000 or so distinct CDR3 sequences, with 15% to 20% as singletons. As regards this clonotype: What it recognizes is unknown.

The chain recombines TRBV27 with TRBJ1-1; D is ambiguous. Sequencing input: PBMCs or a T cell subset sorted from them (not recorded which). This sequence originates from a man younger than 35 who had mild COVID-19 (a few samples of this study predate the infection). Cell type and time point are not known. In DNA form, the CDR3 reads TGTGCCAGCATGGTGGTCGGAAGTGAAGCTTTCTTT. Translated: CASMVVGSEAFF.